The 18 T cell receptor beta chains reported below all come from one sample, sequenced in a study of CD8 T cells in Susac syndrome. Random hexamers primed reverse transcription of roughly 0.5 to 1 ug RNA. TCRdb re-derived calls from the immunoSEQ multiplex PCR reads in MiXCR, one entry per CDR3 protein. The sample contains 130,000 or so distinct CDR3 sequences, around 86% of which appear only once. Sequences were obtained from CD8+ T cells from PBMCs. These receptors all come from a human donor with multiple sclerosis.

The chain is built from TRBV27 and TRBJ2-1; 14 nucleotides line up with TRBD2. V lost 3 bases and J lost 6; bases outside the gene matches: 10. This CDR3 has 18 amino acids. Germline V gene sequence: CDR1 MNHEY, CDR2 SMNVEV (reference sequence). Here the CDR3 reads CASSFGLAGGPLANEQFF. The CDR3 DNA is TGTGCCAGCAGTTTCGGACTAGCGGGGGGACCTCTCGCCAATGAGCAGTTCTTC.

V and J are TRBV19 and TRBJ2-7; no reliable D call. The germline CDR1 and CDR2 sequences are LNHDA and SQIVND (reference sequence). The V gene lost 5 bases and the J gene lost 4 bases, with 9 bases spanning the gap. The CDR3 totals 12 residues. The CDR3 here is CASSRGLYEQYF. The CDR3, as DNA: TGTGCCAGTAGTCGTGGGTTATACGAGCAGTACTTC. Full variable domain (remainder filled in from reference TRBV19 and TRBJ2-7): DGGITQSPKYLFRKEGQNVTLSCEQNLNHDAMYWYRQDPGQGLRLIYYSQIVNDFQKGDIAEGYSVSREKKESFPLTVTSAQKNPTAFYLCASSRGLYEQYFGPGTRLTVT.

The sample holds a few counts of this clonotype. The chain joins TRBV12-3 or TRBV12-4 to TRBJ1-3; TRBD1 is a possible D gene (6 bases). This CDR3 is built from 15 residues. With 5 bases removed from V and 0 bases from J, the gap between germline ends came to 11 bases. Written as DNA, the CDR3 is TGTGCCAGCAGTCTGTCGGGGGCCTCTGGAAACACCATATATTTT. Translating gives CASSLSGASGNTIYF.

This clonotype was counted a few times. The CDR3 reads CANQWESYEQYV. CDR3 bases: TGTGCCAACCAGTGGGAGTCCTACGAGCAGTACGTC. This chain connects TRBV24-1 to TRBJ2-7; possible D gene TRBD2, 5 bases. CDR1 is KGHDR and CDR2 is SFDVKD in the germline V gene. The V end lost 11 bases, the J end lost 1 base, and 11 bases lay between the germline ends. The CDR3 sequence is 12 residues long.

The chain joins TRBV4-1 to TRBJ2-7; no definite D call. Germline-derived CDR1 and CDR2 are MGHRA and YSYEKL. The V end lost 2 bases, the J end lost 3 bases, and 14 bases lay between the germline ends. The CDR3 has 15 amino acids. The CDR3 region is CASSQTTAHYYEQYV. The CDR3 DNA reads TGCGCCAGCAGCCAAACGACTGCTCACTACTACGAGCAGTACGTC.

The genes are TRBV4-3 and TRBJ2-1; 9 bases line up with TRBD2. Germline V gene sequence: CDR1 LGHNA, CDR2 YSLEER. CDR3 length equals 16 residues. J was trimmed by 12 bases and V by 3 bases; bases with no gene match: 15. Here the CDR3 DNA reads TGCGCCAGCAGCCAGGAAATTCTGTTAGAGCGGGGGGCGCAGTTCTTC. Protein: CASSQEILLERGAQFF.

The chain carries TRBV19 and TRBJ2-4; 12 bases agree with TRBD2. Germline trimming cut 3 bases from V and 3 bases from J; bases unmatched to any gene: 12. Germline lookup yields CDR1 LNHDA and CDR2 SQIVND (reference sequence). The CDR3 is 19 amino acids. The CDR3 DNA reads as TGTGCCAGTAGTATTCAGCTAGCGGGAGGGAGGGGTGGCAAAAACATTCAGTACTTC. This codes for CASSIQLAGGRGGKNIQYF.

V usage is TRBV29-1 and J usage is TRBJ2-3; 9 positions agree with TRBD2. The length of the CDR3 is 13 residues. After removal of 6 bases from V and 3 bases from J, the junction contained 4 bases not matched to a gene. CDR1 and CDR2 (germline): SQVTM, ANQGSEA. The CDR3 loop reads CSVLAGTTDTQYF. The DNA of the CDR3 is TGCAGCGTGCTAGCGGGAACTACAGATACGCAGTATTTT.

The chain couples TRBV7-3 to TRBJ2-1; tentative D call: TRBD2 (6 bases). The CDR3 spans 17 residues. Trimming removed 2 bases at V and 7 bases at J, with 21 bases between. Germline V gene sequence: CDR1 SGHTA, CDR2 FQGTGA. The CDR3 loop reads CASSLAIERVGVNEQFF. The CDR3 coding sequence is TGTGCCAGCAGCTTAGCCATTGAGCGGGTGGGGGTAAATGAGCAGTTCTTC.

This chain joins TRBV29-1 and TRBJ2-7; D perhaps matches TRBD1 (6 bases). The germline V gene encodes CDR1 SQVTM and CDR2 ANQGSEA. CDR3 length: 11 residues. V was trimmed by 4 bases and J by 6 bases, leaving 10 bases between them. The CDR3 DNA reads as TGCAGCGTTGTACAGGGTCCCGAGCAGTACGTC. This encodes CSVVQGPEQYV.

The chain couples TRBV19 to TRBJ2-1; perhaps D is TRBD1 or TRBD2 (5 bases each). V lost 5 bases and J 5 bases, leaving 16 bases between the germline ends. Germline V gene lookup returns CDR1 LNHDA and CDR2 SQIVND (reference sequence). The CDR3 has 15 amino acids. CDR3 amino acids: CASSYFGAKHNEQFF. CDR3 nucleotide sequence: TGTGCCAGTAGTTACTTCGGGGCGAAACACAATGAGCAGTTCTTC.

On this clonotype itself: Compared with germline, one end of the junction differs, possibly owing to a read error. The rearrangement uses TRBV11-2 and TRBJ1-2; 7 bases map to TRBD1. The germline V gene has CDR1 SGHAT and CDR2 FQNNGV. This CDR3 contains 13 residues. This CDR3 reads CAGSLRDSGDYTF. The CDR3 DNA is TGTGCCGGCAGCTTAAGGGACAGTGGTGACTACACCTTC.

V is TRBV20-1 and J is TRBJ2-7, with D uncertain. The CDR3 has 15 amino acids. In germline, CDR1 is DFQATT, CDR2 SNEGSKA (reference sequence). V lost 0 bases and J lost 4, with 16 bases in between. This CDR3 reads CSARDHQVSTYEQYF. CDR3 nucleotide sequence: TGCAGTGCTAGAGATCATCAGGTTTCCACTTACGAGCAGTACTTC.

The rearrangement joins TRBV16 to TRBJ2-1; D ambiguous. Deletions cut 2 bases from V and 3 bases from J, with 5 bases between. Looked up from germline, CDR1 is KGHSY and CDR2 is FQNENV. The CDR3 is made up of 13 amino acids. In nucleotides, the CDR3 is TGTGCCAGCAGCCAAGCCGACTACAATGAGCAGTTCTTC. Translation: CASSQADYNEQFF.

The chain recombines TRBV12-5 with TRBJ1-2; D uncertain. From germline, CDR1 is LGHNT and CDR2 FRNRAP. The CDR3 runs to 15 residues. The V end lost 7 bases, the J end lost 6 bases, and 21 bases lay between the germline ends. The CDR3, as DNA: TGTGCTAGTGACCTACCCGCGGGAGCGCCGGATGGCTACACCTTC. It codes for CASDLPAGAPDGYTF.

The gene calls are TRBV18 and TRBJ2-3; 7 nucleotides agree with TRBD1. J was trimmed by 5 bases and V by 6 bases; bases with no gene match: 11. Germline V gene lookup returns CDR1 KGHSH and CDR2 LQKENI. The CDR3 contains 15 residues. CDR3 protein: CASSQDRDDKDTQYF. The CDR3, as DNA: TGTGCCAGCTCGCAAGACAGGGATGACAAAGATACGCAGTATTTT. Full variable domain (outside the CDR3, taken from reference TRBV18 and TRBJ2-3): NAGVMQNPRHLVRRRGQEARLRCSPMKGHSHVYWYRQLPEEGLKFMVYLQKENIIDESGMPKERFSAEFPKEGPSILRIQQVVRGDSAAYFCASSQDRDDKDTQYFGPGTRLTVL.

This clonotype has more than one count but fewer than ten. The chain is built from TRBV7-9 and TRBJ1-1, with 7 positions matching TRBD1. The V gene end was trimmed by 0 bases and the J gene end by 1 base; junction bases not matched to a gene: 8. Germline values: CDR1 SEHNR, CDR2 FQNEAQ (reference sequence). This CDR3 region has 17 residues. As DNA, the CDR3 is TGTGCCAGCAGCTTAGCCAGGGGGGTAGGGTCGAACACTGAAGCTTTCTTT. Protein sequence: CASSLARGVGSNTEAFF.

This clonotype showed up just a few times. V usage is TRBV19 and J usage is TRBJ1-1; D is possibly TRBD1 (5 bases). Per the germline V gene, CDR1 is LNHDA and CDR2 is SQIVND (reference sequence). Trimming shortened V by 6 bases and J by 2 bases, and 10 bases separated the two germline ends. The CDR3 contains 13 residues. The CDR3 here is CASRLTVNTEAFF. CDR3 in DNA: TGTGCCAGTAGACTGACAGTCAACACTGAAGCTTTCTTT.